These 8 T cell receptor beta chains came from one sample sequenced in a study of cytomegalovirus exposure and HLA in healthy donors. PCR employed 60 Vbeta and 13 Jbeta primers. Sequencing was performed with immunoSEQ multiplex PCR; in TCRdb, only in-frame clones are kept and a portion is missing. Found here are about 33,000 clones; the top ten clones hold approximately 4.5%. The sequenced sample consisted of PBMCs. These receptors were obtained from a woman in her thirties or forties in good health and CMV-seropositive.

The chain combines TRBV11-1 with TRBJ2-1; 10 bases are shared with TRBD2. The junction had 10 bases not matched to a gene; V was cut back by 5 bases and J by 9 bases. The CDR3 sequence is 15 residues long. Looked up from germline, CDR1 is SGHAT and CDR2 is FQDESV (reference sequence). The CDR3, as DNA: TGTGCCAGCAGCACCCGATTAGCGGGAGGTAGTGAGCAGTTCTTC. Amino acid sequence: CASSTRLAGGSEQFF.

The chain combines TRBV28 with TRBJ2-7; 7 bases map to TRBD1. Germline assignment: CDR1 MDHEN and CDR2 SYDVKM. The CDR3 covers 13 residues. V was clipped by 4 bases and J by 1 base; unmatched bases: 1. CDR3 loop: CASSWDRSYEQYF. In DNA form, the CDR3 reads TGTGCCAGCAGTTGGGACAGATCCTACGAGCAGTACTTC.

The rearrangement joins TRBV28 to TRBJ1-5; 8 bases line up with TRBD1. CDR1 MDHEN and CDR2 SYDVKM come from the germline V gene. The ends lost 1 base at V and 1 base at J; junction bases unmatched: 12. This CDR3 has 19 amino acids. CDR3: CASSLSGGLYGKSNQPQHF. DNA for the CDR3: TGTGCCAGCAGTTTATCAGGGGGCCTGTATGGGAAGAGCAATCAGCCCCAGCATTTT.

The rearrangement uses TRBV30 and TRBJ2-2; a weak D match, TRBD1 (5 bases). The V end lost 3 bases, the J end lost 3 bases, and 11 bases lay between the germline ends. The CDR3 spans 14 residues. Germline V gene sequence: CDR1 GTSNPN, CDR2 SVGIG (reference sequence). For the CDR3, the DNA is TGTGCCTGGAGCATACAGGCGGACACCGGGGAGCTGTTTTTT. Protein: CAWSIQADTGELFF.

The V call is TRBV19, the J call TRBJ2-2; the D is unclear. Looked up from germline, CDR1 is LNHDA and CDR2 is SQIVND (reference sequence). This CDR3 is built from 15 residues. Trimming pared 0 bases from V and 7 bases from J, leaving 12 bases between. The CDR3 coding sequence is TGTGCCAGTAGTATAGATCTCAGGCGTTACGGGGAGCTGTTTTTT. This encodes CASSIDLRRYGELFF.

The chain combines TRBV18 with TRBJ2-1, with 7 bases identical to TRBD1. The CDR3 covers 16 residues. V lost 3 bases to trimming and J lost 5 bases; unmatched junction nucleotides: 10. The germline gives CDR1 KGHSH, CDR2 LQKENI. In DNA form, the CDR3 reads TGTGCCAGCTCACCGTACACAGGGGCCGGCGACAATGAGCAGTTCTTC. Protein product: CASSPYTGAGDNEQFF.

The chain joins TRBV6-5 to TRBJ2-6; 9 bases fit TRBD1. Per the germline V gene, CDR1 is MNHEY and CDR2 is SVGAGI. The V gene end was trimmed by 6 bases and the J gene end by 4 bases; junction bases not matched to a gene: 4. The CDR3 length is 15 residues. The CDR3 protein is CASRPQGAGANVLTF. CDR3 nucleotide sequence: TGTGCCAGCAGGCCACAGGGGGCCGGGGCCAACGTCCTGACTTTC.

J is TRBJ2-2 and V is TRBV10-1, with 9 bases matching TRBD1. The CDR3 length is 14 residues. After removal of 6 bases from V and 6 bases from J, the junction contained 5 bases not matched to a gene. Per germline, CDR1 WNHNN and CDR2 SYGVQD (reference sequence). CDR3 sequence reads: CASSQGQGAGELFF. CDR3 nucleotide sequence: TGCGCCAGCAGCCAGGGACAGGGCGCCGGGGAGCTGTTTTTT.